The present entry profiles one T cell receptor beta chain with its context. V was trimmed by 1 base and J by 6 bases, leaving 10 bases between them. Germline-derived CDR1 and CDR2 are KGHSH and LQKENI. The CDR3 contains 14 residues. These data belong to a study of blood T cell repertoires in COVID-19. Background on the study: The United States, Italy and Spain supplied acute and convalescent COVID-19 samples. PBMCs, B-cell-depleted T cells, or T cells provided the cDNA or gDNA that made up the material.

The method was immunoSEQ multiplex PCR; TCRdb's version includes in-frame clones alone and lacks a portion of them. The profile shows 200,000 to 250,000 clones, roughly 79% of them singletons. This clonotype was obtained from a man in his forties who had recovered from COVID-19. The specimen was PBMCs or T cells enriched from blood (not recorded which). The chain uses TRBV18 and TRBJ1-5; D ambiguous. DNA for the CDR3: TGTGCCAGCTCACCACAGGGAGTAGCTCAGCCCCAGCATTTT. This gives the protein CASSPQGVAQPQHF.